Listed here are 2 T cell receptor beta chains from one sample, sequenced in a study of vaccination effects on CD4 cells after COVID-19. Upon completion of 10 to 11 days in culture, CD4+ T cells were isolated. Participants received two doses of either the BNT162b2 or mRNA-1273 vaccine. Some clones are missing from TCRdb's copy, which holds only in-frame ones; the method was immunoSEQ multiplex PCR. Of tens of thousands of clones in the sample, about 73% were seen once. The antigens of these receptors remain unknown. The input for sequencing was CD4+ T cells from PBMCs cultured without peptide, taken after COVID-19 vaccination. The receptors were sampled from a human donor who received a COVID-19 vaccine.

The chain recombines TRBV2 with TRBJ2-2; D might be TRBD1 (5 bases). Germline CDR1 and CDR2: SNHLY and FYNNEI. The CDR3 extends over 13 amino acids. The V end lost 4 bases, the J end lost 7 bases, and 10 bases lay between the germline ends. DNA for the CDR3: TGTGCCAGCAGTGCTTCAGGGAACGGGGAGCTGTTTTTT. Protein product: CASSASGNGELFF.

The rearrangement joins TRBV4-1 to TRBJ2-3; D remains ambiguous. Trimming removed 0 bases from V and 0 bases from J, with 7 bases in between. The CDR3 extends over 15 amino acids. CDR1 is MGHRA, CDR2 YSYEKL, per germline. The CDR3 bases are TGCGCCAGCAGCCAAGATCTACAGAGCACAGATACGCAGTATTTT. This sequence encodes CASSQDLQSTDTQYF.